These 29 T cell receptor beta chains came from one sample sequenced in a study of blood T cell repertoires in COVID-19. Data came from immunoSEQ multiplex PCR; TCRdb stores just in-frame clones and leaves some out. The sample has around 150,000 clones, about 85% seen once; the top ten hold 7.5% to 8.5%. The sequencing input was peripheral blood. Receptors originate from a woman in her fifties or sixties with COVID-19, enrolled during active disease.

Details on this clone: A junction boundary mismatches the germline segment, possibly from a read error. The genes are TRBV4-2 and TRBJ2-1, with TRBD2 matching over 7 bases. Germline CDR1 reads LGHNA; CDR2 reads YNFKEQ. This CDR3 region has 16 residues. The CDR3: CASSQDGGRAYNEQFF. The CDR3 DNA sequence: TGTGCCAGCAGCCAAGACGGAGGGAGGGCCTATAATGAGCAGTTCTTC.

A few counts support this clone. V is TRBV7-8 and J is TRBJ1-3; the match to TRBD1 covers 7 bases. This CDR3 is 18 amino acids long. Germline assignment: CDR1 SGHVS and CDR2 FQNEAQ. Trimming removed 5 bases from V and 0 bases from J; junction bases left unmatched: 13. The CDR3 protein is CASSRRGGGRTSGNTIYF. Here the CDR3 DNA reads TGTGCCAGCAGCCGTAGAGGGGGCGGCAGGACCTCTGGAAACACCATATATTTT.

The V gene is TRBV29-1, the J gene TRBJ1-2, with 7 bases that match TRBD1. V shed 3 bases, J shed 4 bases, and the junction held 5 bases outside the gene matches. The CDR3 is 13 residues long. Germline CDR1 reads SQVTM; CDR2 reads ANQGSEA. CDR3 coding DNA: TGCAGCGTTGACCCTTCAGGGGGCTATGGCTACACCTTC. It codes for CSVDPSGGYGYTF.

This clone was seen just once. The V and J genes are TRBV10-1 and TRBJ2-7; D ambiguous. Deletions cut 0 bases from V and 6 bases from J, with 12 bases between. This CDR3 contains 14 residues. Germline V gene data show CDR1 as WNHNN and CDR2 as SYGVQD (reference sequence). In DNA, the CDR3 is TGCGCCAGCAGTGAGTCGACCCCTGCGGCCGAGCAGTACTTC. The encoded protein is CASSESTPAAEQYF.

The V call is TRBV19, the J call TRBJ1-3, with 7 nucleotides matching TRBD1. Per germline, CDR1 LNHDA and CDR2 SQIVND (reference sequence). This CDR3 is 15 amino acids long. V lost 3 bases, J lost 2 bases, and 4 bases stayed unmatched. The CDR3 here is CASSIRQGPGNTIYF. The CDR3 DNA reads TGTGCCAGTAGTATTCGACAGGGCCCTGGAAACACCATATATTTT.

This chain uses TRBV28 with TRBJ1-1; TRBD1 is a possible D gene (5 bases). The CDR3 is 12 residues long. V lost 7 bases and J lost 5, with 11 bases in between. Germline loops: CDR1 MDHEN, CDR2 SYDVKM. CDR3 sequence (DNA): TGTGCCAGCACCCTCGGGGGGACTGAAGCTTTCTTT. Translation gives CASTLGGTEAFF.

The chain combines TRBV5-6 with TRBJ1-2; D is uncertain. V dropped 4 bases and J dropped 3 bases, with 16 bases sitting between them. Germline values: CDR1 SGHDT, CDR2 YYEEEE. The CDR3 spans 15 residues. CDR3 DNA sequence: TGTGCCAGCAGCCAACAACCCAATAATTACTATGGCTACACCTTC. Protein product: CASSQQPNNYYGYTF.

The V gene is TRBV7-3, the J gene TRBJ2-5; weak D call: TRBD2 (5 bases). The CDR3 spans 14 residues. The germline V gene has CDR1 SGHTA and CDR2 FQGTGA. With 6 bases removed from V and 4 bases from J, the gap between germline ends came to 15 bases. The CDR3 nucleotides are TGTGCCAGCAGTCTGGCGGGTTCGGGAGAGACCCAGTACTTC. Encoded protein: CASSLAGSGETQYF.

The chain links TRBV5-1 to TRBJ1-6; possibly TRBD1 for D (5 bases). The CDR3 has 15 residues. Trimming removed 0 bases at V and 5 bases at J, with 9 bases between. Germline V gene sequence: CDR1 SGHRS, CDR2 YFSETQ. Here the CDR3 reads CASSLAEGNNSPLHF. The CDR3 coding sequence is TGCGCCAGCAGCTTGGCGGAGGGGAATAATTCACCCCTCCACTTT.

J is TRBJ1-5 and V is TRBV18, with unresolved D. The CDR3 has 16 residues. Germline CDR1 and CDR2: KGHSH and LQKENI. The V end lost 3 bases, the J end lost 1 base, and 13 bases lay between the germline ends. The CDR3 nucleotides are TGTGCCAGCTCACCCGGTGGAGGTTTCAGCAATCAGCCCCAGCATTTT. Encoded protein: CASSPGGGFSNQPQHF.

V and J are TRBV6-4 and TRBJ1-2; the D is unclear. Germline CDR1 MRHNA, CDR2 SNTAGT. The CDR3 length is 15 residues. Trimming pared 5 bases from V and 4 bases from J, leaving 17 bases between. In nucleotides, the CDR3 is TGTGCCAGCAGTCAGTCCTCTCTCTCCGCCTATGGCTACACCTTC. Protein: CASSQSSLSAYGYTF.

The rearrangement uses TRBV19 and TRBJ2-3; D might be TRBD1 (6 bases). The CDR3 is 15 residues long. Germline assignment: CDR1 LNHDA and CDR2 SQIVND (reference sequence). Trimming pared 3 bases from V and 4 bases from J, leaving 14 bases between. The CDR3 coding sequence is TGTGCCAGTAGTATGCGGACAGTCGGAGCAGATACGCAGTATTTT. It encodes CASSMRTVGADTQYF.

V and J are TRBV18 and TRBJ2-1, with TRBD2 as a possible D gene (6 bases). Trimming took off 3 bases at V and 7 bases at J, with 16 bases between the two ends. Germline CDR1 reads KGHSH; CDR2 reads LQKENI. This CDR3 is 15 amino acids long. CDR3 nucleotide sequence: TGTGCCAGCTCACCTCTTGGTGGGGGGAAAAATGAGCAGTTCTTC. It translates to CASSPLGGGKNEQFF.

The genes are TRBV19 and TRBJ2-5; 10 bases fit TRBD1. V gave up 3 bases and J gave up 4 bases; unmatched junction bases: 5. CDR1 is LNHDA and CDR2 is SQIVND in the germline V gene (reference sequence). The CDR3 consists of 15 residues. The CDR3 protein is CASSMGQGTRETQYF. The CDR3 DNA reads as TGTGCCAGTAGTATGGGACAGGGGACAAGAGAGACCCAGTACTTC.

The chain joins TRBV6-5 to TRBJ2-1; 10 bases map to TRBD2. J gave up 4 bases and V 9 bases, and 6 bases lay outside the gene matches. CDR3 length: 14 residues. CDR1 is MNHEY, CDR2 SVGAGI, per germline. The chain's CDR3 is CASTGLAHYNEQFF. The CDR3 DNA reads TGTGCCAGTACGGGACTAGCGCATTACAATGAGCAGTTCTTC.

The chain carries TRBV6-1 and TRBJ1-2; 8 bases align to TRBD1. The CDR3 consists of 15 residues. V shed 3 bases and J 5 bases; nucleotides not matched to a gene: 8. Germline lookup yields CDR1 MNHNS and CDR2 SASEGT. The CDR3 reads CASSDPTGAWYGYTF. The DNA of the CDR3 is TGTGCCAGCAGTGACCCGACAGGGGCTTGGTATGGCTACACCTTC.

This clone was seen a single time. V usage is TRBV29-1 and J usage is TRBJ1-2; D gene ambiguous. Germline CDR1 SQVTM, CDR2 ANQGSEA. With 5 bases removed from V and 4 bases from J, the gap between germline ends came to 14 bases. The CDR3 contains 13 residues. In DNA, the CDR3 is TGCAGCGTTTCGCAGACAAATCTCTATGGCTACACCTTC. Its protein is CSVSQTNLYGYTF. Supplemented by reference TRBV29-1 and TRBJ1-2, the full variable domain reads SAVISQKPSRDICQRGTSLTIQCQVDSQVTMMFWYRQQPGQSLTLIATANQGSEATYESGFVIDKFPISRPNLTFSTLTVSNMSPEDSSIYLCSVSQTNLYGYTFGSGTRLTVV.

The chain uses TRBV5-1 and TRBJ1-2; D unresolved. Germline V gene data show CDR1 as SGHRS and CDR2 as YFSETQ. V was trimmed by 0 bases and J by 8 bases, leaving 11 bases between them. This CDR3 spans 13 amino acids. Here the CDR3 DNA reads TGCGCCAGCAGCTTGGACGGGGAGCAAGGCTACACCTTC. Translation gives CASSLDGEQGYTF.

The chain has TRBV4-1 and TRBJ1-5, with TRBD1 as a possible D gene (6 bases). V lost 1 base and J lost 6, with 10 bases in between. Germline V gene data show CDR1 as MGHRA and CDR2 as YSYEKL. The length of the CDR3 is 14 residues. This CDR3 is CASSQGPQGQPQHF. In nucleotides, the CDR3 is TGCGCCAGCAGCCAAGGGCCACAGGGTCAGCCCCAGCATTTT.

The J gene is TRBJ1-1, the V gene TRBV5-5, with D perhaps TRBD1 (6 bases). Per germline, CDR1 SGHKS and CDR2 YYEKEE (reference sequence). Trimming left V 4 bases short and J 3 bases short, with 10 bases between. This CDR3 is 13 amino acids long. CDR3 DNA: TGTGCCAGCAGCCCTCCAGGGGACACTGAAGCTTTCTTT. It codes for CASSPPGDTEAFF.

V usage is TRBV30 and J usage is TRBJ1-2, with a weak D call TRBD1 (6 bases). CDR3 size: 14 residues. The germline V gene encodes CDR1 GTSNPN and CDR2 SVGIG (reference sequence). V shed 2 bases and J shed 5 bases, with 15 bases lying between them. CDR3 residues: CAWSLGWGHYGYTF. The CDR3 nucleotides are TGTGCCTGGAGTCTCGGATGGGGGCATTATGGCTACACCTTC.

J is TRBJ2-5 and V is TRBV5-1, with a weak D call TRBD1 (6 bases). There are 13 residues in the CDR3. Germline CDR1 and CDR2: SGHRS and YFSETQ. V was cut by 6 bases and J by 1 base, with 10 bases left in between. CDR3 residues: CASKQGSQETQYF. CDR3 nucleotide sequence: TGCGCCAGCAAACAGGGAAGCCAAGAGACCCAGTACTTC.

This chain links TRBV14 with TRBJ1-5; the D is unclear. Trimming cost V 2 bases and J 4 bases, with 6 bases left between them. This CDR3 has 13 amino acids. Looked up from germline, CDR1 is SGHDN and CDR2 is FVKESK. DNA of the CDR3: TGTGCCAGCAGCCAATCCTTAAATCAGCCCCAGCATTTT. Its protein is CASSQSLNQPQHF.

The rearrangement uses TRBV19 and TRBJ1-3, with TRBD1 identical over 10 bases. The CDR3 extends over 15 amino acids. The junction had 5 bases not matched to a gene; V was cut back by 5 bases and J by 4 bases. The germline CDR1 and CDR2 sequences are LNHDA and SQIVND (reference sequence). CDR3 in DNA: TGTGCCAGTAGTTCCCGGACAGGGGGAGGAAACACCATATATTTT. This encodes CASSSRTGGGNTIYF.

The chain recombines TRBV19 with TRBJ1-1; unclear D gene. The CDR3 runs to 12 residues. Germline CDR1 LNHDA, CDR2 SQIVND (reference sequence). Deletions cut 1 base from V and 4 bases from J, with 4 bases between. The CDR3 region has the DNA TGTGCCAGTAGTATAGGGGCCACTGAAGCTTTCTTT. Translating gives CASSIGATEAFF.

The chain has TRBV5-1 and TRBJ2-2; TRBD1 aligns across 9 bases. The germline gives CDR1 SGHRS, CDR2 YFSETQ. V was clipped by 4 bases and J by 7 bases; unmatched bases: 8. The CDR3 sequence is 15 residues long. CDR3 nucleotides: TGCGCCAGCAGCCCCCGGACAGGGGCGGGCGGGGAGCTGTTTTTT. This codes for CASSPRTGAGGELFF.

This clone was recorded a few times. V and J are TRBV11-2 and TRBJ1-4; a possible D gene is TRBD1 (6 bases). V lost 4 bases and J 4 bases, leaving 13 bases between the germline ends. The CDR3 contains 15 residues. The V gene's germline CDR1 is SGHAT and CDR2 FQNNGV. The CDR3 DNA sequence: TGTGCCAGCAGCTCATTACAGGGCCATAATGAAAAACTGTTTTTT. This encodes CASSSLQGHNEKLFF.

The chain is built from TRBV9 and TRBJ1-1, with D unclear. CDR1 SGDLS and CDR2 YYNGEE come from the germline V gene. V dropped 0 bases and J dropped 1 base, with 4 bases sitting between them. CDR3 length: 13 amino acids. The CDR3 nucleotides read TGTGCCAGCAGCGTAGCCCAGAACACTGAAGCTTTCTTT. This sequence encodes CASSVAQNTEAFF.

The chain joins TRBV7-3 to TRBJ1-2; no firm D call. The CDR3 length is 13 residues. V was trimmed by 1 base and J by 2 bases, leaving 5 bases between them. From germline, CDR1 is SGHTA and CDR2 FQGTGA. The CDR3 DNA reads TGTGCCAGCAGCTTAAGAGGAAACTATGGCTACACCTTC. Protein product: CASSLRGNYGYTF. Looking up the rest from reference TRBV7-3 and TRBJ1-2 gives the full variable domain: GAGVSQTPSNKVTEKGKYVELRCDPISGHTALYWYRQSLGQGPEFLIYFQGTGAADDSGLPNDRFFAVRPEGSVSTLKIQRTERGDSAVYLCASSLRGNYGYTFGSGTRLTVV.